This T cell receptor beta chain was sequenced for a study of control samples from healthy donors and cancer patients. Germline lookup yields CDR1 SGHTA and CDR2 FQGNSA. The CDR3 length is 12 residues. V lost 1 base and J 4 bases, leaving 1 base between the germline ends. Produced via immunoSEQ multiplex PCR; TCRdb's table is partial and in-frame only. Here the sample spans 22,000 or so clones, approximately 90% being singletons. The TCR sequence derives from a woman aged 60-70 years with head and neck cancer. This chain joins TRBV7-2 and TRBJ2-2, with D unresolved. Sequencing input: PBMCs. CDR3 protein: CASSLGTGELFF. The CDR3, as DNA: TGTGCCAGCAGCTTAGGCACCGGGGAGCTGTTTTTT.